The 17 T cell receptor beta chains given below trace back to one sample, sequenced in a study of T-cell memory formation after mild COVID-19. From the 5' RACE reads, TCRdb called clonotypes with MiXCR, one entry per CDR3 protein. The sample includes about 350,000 distinct CDR3 sequences, 25% to 30% of them seen just once. The sample was PBMCs or a T cell subset sorted from them (not recorded which). Receptors were obtained from an adult woman who had mild COVID-19 (a few samples of this study predate the infection). Cell type and time point are not known.

The V call is TRBV9, the J call TRBJ2-2; maybe TRBD2 (7 bases). This CDR3 has 18 residues. Looked up from germline, CDR1 is SGDLS and CDR2 is YYNGEE. V was shortened by 5 bases and J by 0 bases, with 20 bases between the two germline ends. Here the CDR3 DNA reads TGTGCCAGCAGTAGACGGGGGCTAGCGGATTCGAACACCGGGGAGCTGTTTTTT. It encodes CASSRRGLADSNTGELFF.

This clonotype was seen a handful of times. The V call is TRBV6-5, the J call TRBJ2-7, with a tentative D call TRBD1 (6 bases). This CDR3 region has 14 residues. Germline assignment: CDR1 MNHEY and CDR2 SVGAGI. Trimming shortened V by 0 bases and J by 2 bases, and 8 bases separated the two germline ends. The DNA for the CDR3 is TGTGCCAGCAGTTACTCGGGGGCCGCCTACGAGCAGTACTTC. Amino acids: CASSYSGAAYEQYF.

This clonotype was seen more than once but under ten times. The chain uses TRBV20-1 and TRBJ2-5; 10 bases fit TRBD2. Germline V gives CDR1 DFQATT, CDR2 SNEGSKA (reference sequence). V trimming: 3 bases; J trimming: 0 bases; junction bases outside the gene matches: 7. The CDR3 has 16 residues. As DNA, the CDR3 is TGCAGTGCTAGGGCCATCGGACTAGCGGACCAAGAGACCCAGTACTTC. It yields the protein CSARAIGLADQETQYF.

This clonotype has more than one count but fewer than ten. The chain links TRBV5-1 to TRBJ2-7; TRBD1 aligns across 7 bases. Germline V CDR1 and CDR2: SGHRS, YFSETQ. J lost 0 bases, V lost 2 bases, and 5 bases had no gene match. CDR3 length equals 15 residues. The DNA for the CDR3 is TGCGCCAGCAGCTTTTGGACAGGTCCCTCCTACGAGCAGTACTTC. The encoded protein is CASSFWTGPSYEQYF.

The rearrangement joins TRBV7-2 to TRBJ2-1; 13 nucleotides align to TRBD2. The CDR3 is made up of 18 amino acids. Germline V CDR1 and CDR2: SGHTA, FQGNSA. The trim removed 3 bases at V and 8 bases at J, leaving 13 bases unmatched. The CDR3 is CASSFRLAGGLQDDEQFF. The CDR3 DNA reads as TGTGCCAGCAGCTTCAGACTAGCGGGAGGTCTCCAGGACGATGAGCAGTTCTTC.

This sequence joins TRBV20-1 and TRBJ2-7, with 7 positions matching TRBD1. The CDR3 covers 14 residues. V lost 5 bases to trimming and J lost 2 bases; unmatched junction nucleotides: 9. The V gene's germline CDR1 is DFQATT and CDR2 SNEGSKA (reference sequence). The CDR3 DNA reads as TGCAGTGCTCCGGACAGGCTGGGAACCTACGAGCAGTACTTC. It translates to CSAPDRLGTYEQYF.

This clonotype appeared a few times. This chain links TRBV7-7 with TRBJ2-3, with 7 bases aligning to TRBD2. V shed 5 bases, J shed 5 bases, and the junction held 4 bases outside the gene matches. The CDR3 runs to 13 residues. The germline gives CDR1 SSHAT, CDR2 FNYEAQ (reference sequence). The CDR3 is CASSRAGLDTQYF. Here the CDR3 DNA reads TGTGCCAGCAGCCGAGCGGGGTTAGATACGCAGTATTTT.

The chain links TRBV11-2 to TRBJ2-1; D call uncertain. There are 12 residues in the CDR3. Germline V lookup: CDR1 SGHAT, CDR2 FQNNGV. V gave up 3 bases and J gave up 3 bases, with 3 bases separating them. The CDR3 reads CASSFLYNEQFF. As DNA, the CDR3 is TGTGCCAGCAGCTTTCTCTACAATGAGCAGTTCTTC.

The rearrangement uses TRBV24-1 and TRBJ1-2; possibly TRBD1 for D (6 bases). Germline CDR1 and CDR2: KGHDR and SFDVKD. The CDR3 length is 15 residues. Trimming shortened V by 3 bases and J by 3 bases, and 13 bases separated the two germline ends. CDR3 region: CATSDRGAKDYGYTF. The CDR3 DNA reads as TGTGCCACCAGTGATCGGGGGGCGAAGGACTATGGCTACACCTTC.

This clonotype was counted a few times. The V gene is TRBV7-2, the J gene TRBJ2-4, with D unresolved. The V gene lost 5 bases and the J gene lost 0 bases, with 8 bases spanning the gap. There are 14 residues in the CDR3. Germline V gene sequence: CDR1 SGHTA, CDR2 FQGNSA. The CDR3 nucleotides read TGTGCCAGCAGCGCCCCCCTAGCCAAAAACATTCAGTACTTC. Amino acids: CASSAPLAKNIQYF. The full variable domain, with the rest looked up from reference TRBV7-2 and TRBJ2-4, is GAGVSQSPSNKVTEKGKDVELRCDPISGHTALYWYRQSLGQGLEFLIYFQGNSAPDKSGLPSDRFSAERTGGSVSTLTIQRTQQEDSAVYLCASSAPLAKNIQYFGAGTRLSVL.

This clonotype has a handful of counts. This chain uses TRBV15 with TRBJ2-1; D perhaps matches TRBD2 (5 bases). Germline lookup yields CDR1 LNHNV and CDR2 YYDKDF (reference sequence). This CDR3 contains 17 residues. V was clipped by 0 bases and J by 4 bases, with 16 bases between them. DNA of the CDR3: TGTGCCACCAGCAGAGATCCTTCGCCGGGATCGTACAATGAGCAGTTCTTC. Amino acid sequence: CATSRDPSPGSYNEQFF.

This chain uses TRBV12-3 or TRBV12-4 with TRBJ1-5; D is possibly TRBD1 (6 bases). The V end was cut by 4 bases, the J end by 3 bases, with 13 bases between. The CDR3 sequence is 15 residues long. Here the CDR3 reads CASSSSGQYNQPQHF. CDR3 sequence (DNA): TGTGCCAGCAGTTCCTCCGGACAGTACAATCAGCCCCAGCATTTT.

The chain combines TRBV20-1 with TRBJ2-7, with D perhaps assigned TRBD1 or TRBD2 (7 bases each). The CDR3 length is 18 residues. Germline V gives CDR1 DFQATT, CDR2 SNEGSKA (reference sequence). V was trimmed by 0 bases and J by 3 bases, leaving 24 bases between them. The CDR3 sequence is CSARENRVGRGRNYEQYF. For the CDR3, the DNA is TGCAGTGCTAGAGAGAACCGGGTGGGGAGGGGGCGCAACTACGAGCAGTACTTC.

The rearrangement links TRBV9 to TRBJ2-5; 9 nucleotides line up with TRBD2. J lost 5 bases, V lost 3 bases, and 8 bases had no gene match. Germline-derived CDR1 and CDR2 are SGDLS and YYNGEE. The CDR3 is made up of 15 amino acids. The CDR3 sequence: CASSAGLAAGETQYF. Written as DNA, the CDR3 is TGTGCCAGCAGCGCGGGACTAGCCGCGGGGGAGACCCAGTACTTC.

This clonotype was detected only a few times. The chain couples TRBV29-1 to TRBJ1-2; D is undetermined. Trimming cost V 4 bases and J 0 bases, with 15 bases left between them. This CDR3 region has 15 residues. Germline CDR1 reads SQVTM; CDR2 reads ANQGSEA. The chain's CDR3 is CSVVAFPLTNYGYTF. In DNA, the CDR3 is TGCAGCGTTGTTGCGTTCCCCCTTACTAACTATGGCTACACCTTC.

The chain has TRBV3-1 and TRBJ1-6; 7 nucleotides agree with TRBD1. CDR1 and CDR2 (germline): LGHDT, YNNKEL (reference sequence). The CDR3 totals 16 residues. The junction had 10 bases not matched to a gene; V was cut back by 4 bases and J by 7 bases. CDR3 amino acids: CASSRGTAGGNSPLHF. The CDR3 DNA is TGTGCCAGCAGCCGGGGGACAGCCGGTGGGAATTCACCCCTCCACTTT. Full variable domain (remainder filled in from reference TRBV3-1 and TRBJ1-6): DTAVSQTPKYLVTQMGNDKSIKCEQNLGHDTMYWYKQDSKKFLKIMFSYNNKELIINETVPNRFSPKSPDKAHLNLHINSLELGDSAVYFCASSRGTAGGNSPLHFGNGTRLTVT.

V gene TRBV5-1 combines with J gene TRBJ2-1, with D unclear. The CDR3 sequence is 12 residues long. V was shortened by 4 bases and J by 7 bases, with 9 bases between the two germline ends. The germline gives CDR1 SGHRS, CDR2 YFSETQ. For the CDR3, the DNA is TGCGCCAGCAGCCTTTCTTGGAATGAGCAGTTCTTC. Translating it yields CASSLSWNEQFF.